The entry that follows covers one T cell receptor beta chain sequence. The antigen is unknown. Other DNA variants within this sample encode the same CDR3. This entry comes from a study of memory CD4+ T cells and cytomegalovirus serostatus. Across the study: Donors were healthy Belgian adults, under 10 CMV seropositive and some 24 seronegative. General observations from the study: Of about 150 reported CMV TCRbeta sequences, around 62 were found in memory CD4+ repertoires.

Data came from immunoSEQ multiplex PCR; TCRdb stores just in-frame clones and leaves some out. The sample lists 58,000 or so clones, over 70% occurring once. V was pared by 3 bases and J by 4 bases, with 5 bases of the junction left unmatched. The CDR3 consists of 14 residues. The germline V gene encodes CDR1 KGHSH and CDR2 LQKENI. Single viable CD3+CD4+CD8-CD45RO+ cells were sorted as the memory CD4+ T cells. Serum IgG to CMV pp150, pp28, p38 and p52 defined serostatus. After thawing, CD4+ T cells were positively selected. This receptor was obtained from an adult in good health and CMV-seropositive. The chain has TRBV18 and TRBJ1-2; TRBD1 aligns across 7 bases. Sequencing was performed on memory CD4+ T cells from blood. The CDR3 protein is CASSPPRDSYGYTF. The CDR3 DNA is TGTGCCAGCTCACCCCCGAGGGACAGCTATGGCTACACCTTC. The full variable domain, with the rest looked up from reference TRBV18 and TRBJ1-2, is NAGVMQNPRHLVRRRGQEARLRCSPMKGHSHVYWYRQLPEEGLKFMVYLQKENIIDESGMPKERFSAEFPKEGPSILRIQQVVRGDSAAYFCASSPPRDSYGYTFGSGTRLTVV.